A selection of T cell receptor beta chains follows, all from one sample in a study of T cells in Graves' hyperthyroidism and ophthalmopathy. Each CDR3 protein is one row after TCRdb ran MiXCR on the multiplex PCR reads. The table has under 400,000 distinct CDR3 sequences, 25% seen once; the top ten hold less than 85%. Sequenced material: blood. These receptors all come from a man aged 45-60 years with Graves' hyperthyroidism. CDR3s include the opening cysteine and the closing phenylalanine or tryptophan. A D gene is named only where the DNA matches it firmly. Clone size is stated in some rows and not others, as once, few, many or a class when expanded.

TRBV6-1	-	-	TRBJ2-3	TGTGCCAGCAGGGTCAGCGGTGCGAGTAGCACAGATACGCAGTATTTT	CASRVSGASSTDTQYF
TRBV2	few	TRBD1	TRBJ1-5	TGTGCCAGCAGGCACGACAGGGTAGGCCAGCCCCAGCATTTT	CASRHDRVGQPQHF
TRBV5-1	-	-	TRBJ1-2	TGCGCCAGCAGCTTGGAGGTACAGGAGGACTATGGCTACACCTTC	CASSLEVQEDYGYTF
TRBV14	-	TRBD1	TRBJ1-2	TGTGCCAGCAGCCAAAACAGGGGGTTGGACTATGGCTACACCTTC	CASSQNRGLDYGYTF
TRBV3-1	-	-	TRBJ2-5	TGTGCCAGCAGCTACAGGGATCCAGAGACCCAGTACTTC	CASSYRDPETQYF
TRBV6-1	-	-	TRBJ1-1	TGTGCCATAAGCCGGGACGGAGGACAAGCTTTCTTT	CAISRDGGQAFF
TRBV5-1	-	-	TRBJ1-2	TGCGCCAGCAGCTTGACACCAGGAGGTCCTGATGGCTACACCTTC	CASSLTPGGPDGYTF
TRBV24-1	few	-	TRBJ2-1	TGTGCCACCAGCCAGATGGGCAATGAGCAGTTCTTC	CATSQMGNEQFF
TRBV6-1	-	TRBD1	TRBJ1-1	TGTGCCAGCAGTCCGAGCCTAGACAGGGTGGTTGAAGCTTTCTTT	CASSPSLDRVVEAFF
TRBV6-1	many	TRBD1	TRBJ2-7	TGTGCCAGCAGGATCCGGGACAGCCCCTACGAGCAGTACTTC	CASRIRDSPYEQYF
TRBV6-1	-	-	TRBJ1-6	TGTGCCAGCAGTGAACAGGGGTACAGTGGTTCACCCCTCCACTTT	CASSEQGYSGSPLHF
TRBV7-2	-	-	TRBJ2-7	TGTGCCAGCAGCCAAGATGAGGGGATGGGCGAGCAGTACTTC	CASSQDEGMGEQYF
TRBV5-6	-	-	TRBJ2-5	TGTGCCAGCAGCTCTCGACTCGGGGAGACCCAGTACTTC	CASSSRLGETQYF
TRBV2	many	TRBD1	TRBJ1-2	TGTGCCAGCTCACGGGACAGTAACTATGGCTACACCTTC	CASSRDSNYGYTF
TRBV20-1	-	-	TRBJ2-7	TGCAGTGCCAGACAAGAGGGAACCGGCGAGCAGTACTTC	CSARQEGTGEQYF
TRBV5-4	-	TRBD1	TRBJ2-5	TGTGCCAGCAGCCTTGGGACAGGGAAAGTAGGAGACCAGTACTTC	CASSLGTGKVGDQYF
TRBV20-1	-	-	TRBJ2-5	TGCAGTGCTACCAAGGTGGAGACCCAGTACTTC	CSATKVETQYF
TRBV6-9	-	-	TRBJ1-4	TGTGCCAGCAGTTATGCGTTGGTAGAACGGGAAAAACTGTTTTTT	CASSYALVEREKLFF
TRBV10-3	once	TRBD1	TRBJ1-4	TGTGCCATCAGTGAGGGGACAGTTGAAAAACTGTTTTTT	CAISEGTVEKLFF
TRBV5-6	few	-	TRBJ1-5	TGTGCCAGCAGCTTGTTGGGACAGCCCCAGCATTTT	CASSLLGQPQHF
TRBV2	few	-	TRBJ1-2	TGTGCCAGCAGTCCGGGTCCGGGGGGCTACACCTTC	CASSPGPGGYTF
TRBV5-4	-	-	TRBJ1-2	TGTGCCAGCCTTGACGGAGCTAACTATGGCTACACCTTC	CASLDGANYGYTF
TRBV20-1	few	-	TRBJ2-3	TGCAGTGCTAGAGATGAGGATCAGGGGCCCGCAGATACGCAGTATTTT	CSARDEDQGPADTQYF
TRBV6-2/TRBV6-3	few	TRBD2	TRBJ2-5	TGTGCCACCGGACGGACTAGCGGGTTTCATGTGACCCAGTACTTC	CATGRTSGFHVTQYF
TRBV2	few	-	TRBJ2-7	TGTGCCAGCAGTGACCGAGCCTACGAGCAGTACTTC	CASSDRAYEQYF
TRBV12-3/TRBV12-4	many	-	TRBJ2-3	TGTGCCAGCAGTTTAGATGGGGTTAGCACAGATACGCAGTATTTT	CASSLDGVSTDTQYF
TRBV6-1	once	TRBD1	TRBJ2-1	TGTGCCAGCAGTGAAGATCCTGGGACAGGGTCGAATGAGCAGTTCTTC	CASSEDPGTGSNEQFF
TRBV6-5	few	-	TRBJ2-3	TGTGCCAGCAGTTACCGGGGAACAACTGATACGCAGTATTTT	CASSYRGTTDTQYF
TRBV15	few	-	TRBJ2-3	TGTGCCACCGGCAGATCCGACACAGATACGCAGTATTTT	CATGRSDTDTQYF
TRBV5-1	many	TRBD2	TRBJ2-7	TGCGCCAGCAATCGGATGGGGGGGGACTACGAGCAGTACTTC	CASNRMGGDYEQYF
TRBV27	few	-	TRBJ2-7	TGTGCCAGCAGTTCCCACAGGAACCTCTACGAGCAGTACTTC	CASSSHRNLYEQYF
TRBV14	-	-	TRBJ2-3	TGTGCCAGCAGCCCTCGTGTAGTCACAGATACGCAGTATTTT	CASSPRVVTDTQYF
TRBV20-1	few	TRBD2	TRBJ2-7	TGCAGTGCTAGAGATCCCCGGACTAGCGGGAGTCCATCCTACGAGCAGTACTTC	CSARDPRTSGSPSYEQYF
TRBV20-1	few	-	TRBJ1-6	TGCAGTGCTAGAGAGGTCCCGAACTCACCCCTCCACTTT	CSAREVPNSPLHF
TRBV7-9	few	-	TRBJ2-7	TGTGCCAGCAGCCGGAAGGAAGAGCAGTACTTC	CASSRKEEQYF
TRBV19	-	TRBD2	TRBJ2-1	TGTGCCAGTAGTATACTAGCGGGAAGGGAGCAGTTCTTC	CASSILAGREQFF
TRBV6-9	-	-	TRBJ2-4	TGTGCCAGCAGTTACGGGGGGCCCAAAAACATTCAGTACTTC	CASSYGGPKNIQYF
TRBV11-3	many	-	TRBJ2-2	TGCGCCAGCAGCTTAGGGGGGACGAACACCGGGGAGCTGTTTTTT	CASSLGGTNTGELFF
TRBV14	-	TRBD2	TRBJ2-7	TGTGCCAGCAGCCCCCTCGGGAGCGGGAGTGATGAGCAGTACTTC	CASSPLGSGSDEQYF
TRBV12-3/TRBV12-4	many	-	TRBJ2-2	TGTGCCAGCAGTCCACCCAGCACGAGGGAGCTGTTTTTT	CASSPPSTRELFF
TRBV7-2	once	TRBD2	TRBJ2-7	TGTGCCAGCAGAGGGGCGGGAGCTAACGAGCAGTACTTC	CASRGAGANEQYF
TRBV4-1	few	-	TRBJ1-1	TGCGCCAGCAGCCAAGTACGAGACAGTCGGGCTTTCTTT	CASSQVRDSRAFF
TRBV12-3/TRBV12-4	few	TRBD2	TRBJ2-7	TGTGCCAGCAATTCAGCGGGAGAAAGTTCCGAGCAGTACTTC	CASNSAGESSEQYF
TRBV6-1	many	TRBD1	TRBJ1-1	TGTGCCAGCAGTTATGGGGGGACAGGAGTAACTGAAGCTTTCTTT	CASSYGGTGVTEAFF
TRBV2	many	TRBD2	TRBJ2-3	TGTGCCAACCAGGAGGGACTAGCGGCCCTCACAGATACGCAGTATTTT	CANQEGLAALTDTQYF
TRBV4-1	-	-	TRBJ1-4	TGCGCCAGCAGCCAAAGACAAGATGAAAAACTGTTTTTT	CASSQRQDEKLFF
TRBV11-2	many	-	TRBJ2-5	TGTGCCAGCAGTGCCCAGACTGTGAGGGAGACCCAGTACTTC	CASSAQTVRETQYF
TRBV28	-	-	TRBJ2-5	TGTGCCAGCAGCCTGGAGGGAGTCACAGAGACCCAGTACTTC	CASSLEGVTETQYF
TRBV4-2	-	-	TRBJ1-2	TGTGCCAGCAGCCAAGACCCGACAGAGACTAACTATGGCTACACCTTC	CASSQDPTETNYGYTF
TRBV7-8	-	TRBD2	TRBJ2-3	TGTGCCAGCAGCCCCGCTAGCGGGACAGATACGCAGTATTTT	CASSPASGTDTQYF
TRBV28	many	-	TRBJ2-7	TGTGCCAGCAAGACCTCCTACGAGCAGTACTTC	CASKTSYEQYF
TRBV5-1	-	-	TRBJ1-2	TGCGCCAGCAGCCTAACAGCCGGGGCCTATGGCTACACCTTC	CASSLTAGAYGYTF
TRBV24-1	few	-	TRBJ2-7	TGTGCCACCAGTGATTTTAACAGCTACGAGCAGTACTTC	CATSDFNSYEQYF
TRBV12-3/TRBV12-4	few	-	TRBJ2-7	TGTGCCAGCAGCCCCCGAAGGGCAGGCGAGCAGTACTTC	CASSPRRAGEQYF